Listed here are 2 T cell receptor beta chains from one sample, sequenced in a study of CXCR3-negative and CXCR3-positive naive CD8 T cells. Study-wide results and limits: Naive cells with CXCR3 showed TRB CDR3s that were more hydrophobic than those in CXCR3-negative naive cells.

Preparation of TRB cDNA libraries relied on 5' RACE carrying UMI labels. For each CDR3 protein, TCRdb gives one entry from its re-call of the 5' RACE reads, without DNA. This table holds 60,000 to 65,000 distinct CDR3 sequences. Their specific antigens are unknown. The sequenced material came from naive CXCR3+ CD8+ T cells from blood. Subset: CD45RO-CCR7+CD27+CD95- naive CD8+ T cells expressing CXCR3 (TNR3+). These receptor sequences come from a human donor in good health. Some clones in this sample may be carry-over from other donors' samples.

The gene calls are TRBV29-1 and TRBJ2-7; with no DNA, the TCRdb D assignment of TRBD1 cannot be verified. Looked up from germline, CDR1 is SQVTM and CDR2 is ANQGSEA. This CDR3 spans 14 amino acids. The CDR3 here is CSHRPGQGAYEQYF.

The chain combines TRBV4-1 with TRBJ2-7. This CDR3 is built from 13 residues. CDR1 is MGHRA and CDR2 is YSYEKL in the germline V gene. The CDR3 protein is CASSSDNSYEQYF.